The table lists the clone carrying this T cell receptor (beta chain) with a count of one. Assay: immunoSEQ multiplex PCR; the TCRdb copy retains only in-frame clones and omits some. Counted here are roughly 98,000 clones, around four fifths occurring once; the ten biggest clones make up roughly 10%. This sample was included in a study of blood T cell repertoires in COVID-19. This CDR3 comprises 14 residues. The ends lost 4 bases at V and 1 base at J; junction bases unmatched: 3. Germline assignment: CDR1 LGHDT and CDR2 YNNKEL (reference sequence). This receptor was taken from a woman between 65 and 79 years old with active or convalescent COVID-19. The chain couples TRBV3-1 (or the pseudogene TRBV3-2) to TRBJ1-1; 7 positions agree with TRBD1. Specimen: peripheral blood. The CDR3 reads CASSRGQPNTEAFF. The CDR3 region has the DNA TGTGCCAGCAGCCGGGGACAGCCGAACACTGAAGCTTTCTTT.